This is a list of T cell receptor beta chains from one sample in a study of identical twins. TCRdb ran MiXCR on the 5' RACE reads and lists one entry per CDR3 protein. The table shows fewer than 900,000 distinct CDR3 sequences, with 21% occurring only once. These records were also assigned to another study, of T cells expressing NK-cell markers.

The sequenced material came from PBMCs. These receptors all stem from a woman under 30 in good health. Both conserved end residues are part of each CDR3.

j_gene | v_gene | CDR3aa
TRBJ2-1 | TRBV11-3 | CASRGGRNEQFF
TRBJ2-3 | TRBV20-1 | CSARIPLTRDTQYF
TRBJ2-3 | TRBV18 | CASSPDSQTDTQYF
TRBJ2-7 | TRBV9 | CASSVDHGGASYEQYF
TRBJ1-1 | TRBV7-2 | CASSLGGYEAFF
TRBJ2-5 | TRBV7-9 | CASRGPARETQYF
TRBJ1-2 | TRBV7-3 | CASSPTGGDGYTF
TRBJ2-7 | TRBV29-1 | CSVPRDGNSYEQYF
TRBJ1-2 | TRBV7-9 | CASSLNPGLF
TRBJ1-5 | TRBV12-3/TRBV12-4 | CASSPWGRGNQPQHF
TRBJ2-1 | TRBV20-1 | CSARYAGGGNEQFF